The 6 T cell receptor beta chains in this list originate from one sample, sequenced in a study of metastatic and nonmetastatic thyroid tumors. TCRdb re-analyzed the PCR reads through MiXCR. The table records 20,000 to 25,000 clones, less than 20% of them present only once. Patients had received no treatment of any kind before thyroid surgery. The sequenced material came from blood. The source of these receptors is a female donor with papillary thyroid cancer or a benign thyroid nodule (not recorded which). Some clones in this sample may be carry-over from other donors' samples.

This clone was recorded at least ten times. The chain couples TRBV2 to TRBJ1-1, with 7 bases matching TRBD1. Per germline, CDR1 SNHLY and CDR2 FYNNEI. This CDR3 contains 14 residues. The V and J ends lost 6 bases and 1 base, in that order; junction bases with no gene match: 5. CDR3 DNA: TGTGCCAGCAGGACAGACAGGGCGAACACTGAAGCTTTCTTT. It specifies CASRTDRANTEAFF.

On this clone itself: One end of the junction does not line up with germline, which may come from a read error. As DNA, the CDR3 is TGCAGTGCTGCCAGGTGGGGGATGAACACTGGAGCTTTCTTT. Encoded protein: CSAARWGMNTGAFF. The chain recombines TRBV20-1 with TRBJ1-1, with a tentative D call TRBD1 (5 bases). Germline V lookup: CDR1 DFQATT, CDR2 SNEGSKA (reference sequence). The CDR3 length is 14 residues.

This clone was seen repeatedly, ten times or more. The chain employs TRBV27 and TRBJ1-1; D is possibly TRBD1 (5 bases). Trimming left V 0 bases short and J 0 bases short, with 11 bases between. Germline V gives CDR1 MNHEY, CDR2 SMNVEV (reference sequence). The CDR3 totals 16 residues. DNA of the CDR3: TGTGCCAGCAGTTTATCGGGACGGAATATGAACACTGAAGCTTTCTTT. Translated, it gives CASSLSGRNMNTEAFF.

This clone showed up just a few times. V is TRBV5-1 and J is TRBJ2-7, with 7 bases fitting TRBD2. Germline values: CDR1 SGHRS, CDR2 YFSETQ. CDR3 length equals 12 residues. The V gene end was trimmed by 0 bases and the J gene end by 6 bases; junction bases not matched to a gene: 0. The CDR3 is CASSLASGEQYF. CDR3 sequence (DNA): TGCGCCAGCAGCTTGGCTAGCGGCGAGCAGTACTTC.

The sample holds many counts of this clone. This chain joins TRBV7-2 and TRBJ2-1; 10 bases line up with TRBD2. CDR1 is SGHTA, CDR2 FQGNSA, per germline. The CDR3 runs 13 residues. Trimming cost V 1 base and J 9 bases; bases outside gene matches: 0. DNA for the CDR3: TGTGCCAGCAGCTTAGTAGCGGGGGGTGAGCAGTTCTTC. Amino acids: CASSLVAGGEQFF.

This clone was counted many times. The chain's CDR3 is CSVMGLAGGDTQYF. CDR3 DNA: TGCAGCGTTATGGGGCTAGCGGGAGGAGATACGCAGTATTTT. The rearrangement uses TRBV29-1 and TRBJ2-3, with TRBD2 matching over 11 bases. The ends lost 5 bases at V and 5 bases at J; junction bases unmatched: 6. The CDR3 loop spans 14 amino acids. CDR1 and CDR2 from the germline V gene are SQVTM and ANQGSEA.